This T cell receptor (beta chain) was observed in a study of control samples from healthy donors and cancer patients. Clones were sequenced by immunoSEQ multiplex PCR, and TCRdb holds only the in-frame ones, with some missing. The sample has some 30,000 clones, 90% to 95% seen once. With 0 bases removed from V and 1 base from J, the gap between germline ends came to 13 bases. The CDR3 consists of 16 residues. Germline assignment: CDR1 SGHRS and CDR2 YFSETQ. The source of this sequence is a man aged 45-65 years with lung cancer. Sequencing was carried out using PBMCs. This chain links TRBV5-1 with TRBJ1-1; possibly TRBD1 for D (6 bases). The CDR3: CASSLARGRWNTEAFF. CDR3 bases: TGCGCCAGCAGCTTGGCCCGGGGGCGGTGGAACACTGAAGCTTTCTTT.